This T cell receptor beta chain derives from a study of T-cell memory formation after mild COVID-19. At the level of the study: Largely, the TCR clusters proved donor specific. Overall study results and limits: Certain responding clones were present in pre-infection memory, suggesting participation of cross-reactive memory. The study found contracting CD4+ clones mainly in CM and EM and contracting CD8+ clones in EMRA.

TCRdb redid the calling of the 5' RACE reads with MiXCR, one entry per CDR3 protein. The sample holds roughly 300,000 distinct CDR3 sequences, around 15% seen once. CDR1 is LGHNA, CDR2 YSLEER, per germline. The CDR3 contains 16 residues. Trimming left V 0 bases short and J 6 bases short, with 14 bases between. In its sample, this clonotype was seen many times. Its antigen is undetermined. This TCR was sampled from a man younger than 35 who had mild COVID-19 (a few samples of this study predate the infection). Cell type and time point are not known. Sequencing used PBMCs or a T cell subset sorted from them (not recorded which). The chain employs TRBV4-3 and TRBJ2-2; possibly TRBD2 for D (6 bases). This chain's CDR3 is CASSQDGGIRSGELFF. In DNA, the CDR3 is TGCGCCAGCAGCCAAGATGGGGGGATCAGATCCGGGGAGCTGTTTTTT.